These 6 T cell receptor beta chains were sequenced from one sample in a study of persistence of HIV-infected CD4 T cells. The libraries were made with immunoSEQ version 4 in survey mode. Assay: immunoSEQ multiplex PCR; the TCRdb copy retains only in-frame clones and omits some. The sample has approximately 45,000 clones; 88% are singletons. Their target antigens are unknown. This nonspecific control used anti-CD3/anti-CD28 bead stimulation of CD4+ T cells. Responding CD4+ T cells were sorted by upregulation of both CD40 ligand and CD69. Sequences were derived from CD4+ T cells sorted from PBMCs after roughly 18-hour stimulation, sampled from a patient who received antiretroviral therapy. The receptor source for this set is an adult woman with HIV who was CMV-seropositive.

Concerning this clone itself: This same CDR3 is encoded by further DNA sequences in the sample. V and J are TRBV6-4 and TRBJ2-6; D is possibly TRBD1 (5 bases). In germline, CDR1 is MRHNA, CDR2 SNTAGT. V gave up 8 bases and J gave up 0 bases, with 23 bases separating them. The CDR3 covers 19 residues. The CDR3 nucleotides are TGTGCCAGCCCTGAAGTCGTACAGGATAATTTCTCTGGGGCCAACGTCCTGACTTTC. Translation: CASPEVVQDNFSGANVLTF.

The rearrangement links TRBV27 to TRBJ2-1; TRBD1 aligns across 8 bases. In germline, CDR1 is MNHEY, CDR2 SMNVEV (reference sequence). The CDR3 is made up of 15 amino acids. V lost 7 bases and J lost 5; bases outside the gene matches: 10. DNA of the CDR3: TGTGCCAGCACCCTCTGGGGACAGGTTAACAATGAGCAGTTCTTC. It is translated as CASTLWGQVNNEQFF.

The CDR3, as DNA: TGTGCCACCAGCAGTATCCGGGACAGGGATCATGGCTACACCTTC. Translated, it gives CATSSIRDRDHGYTF. The chain combines TRBV15 with TRBJ1-2, with 9 bases matching TRBD1. This CDR3 is 15 amino acids long. CDR1 is LNHNV, CDR2 YYDKDF, per germline (reference sequence). V lost 3 bases, J lost 6 bases, and 8 bases stayed unmatched.

The V gene is TRBV24-1, the J gene TRBJ2-2; D is unclear. The V and J ends lost 3 bases and 4 bases respectively, with 11 bases between them. There are 15 residues in the CDR3. Germline loops: CDR1 KGHDR, CDR2 SFDVKD. As DNA, the CDR3 is TGTGCCACCAGTGATGCCGCCTTGGGCACCGGGGAGCTGTTTTTT. This gives the protein CATSDAALGTGELFF.

The rearrangement uses TRBV12-3 or TRBV12-4 and TRBJ1-1; D not resolved. The V gene lost 2 bases and the J gene lost 1 base, with 5 bases spanning the gap. The CDR3 totals 13 residues. The CDR3 DNA sequence: TGTGCCAGCAGTTTAACTGGGAACACTGAAGCTTTCTTT. It is translated as CASSLTGNTEAFF.

The rearrangement links TRBV29-1 to TRBJ2-3, with D perhaps being TRBD1 or TRBD2 (6 bases each). CDR3 length: 16 amino acids. Trimming took off 7 bases at V and 2 bases at J, with 22 bases between the two ends. Germline loops: CDR1 SQVTM, CDR2 ANQGSEA. CDR3 sequence (DNA): TGCAGCGCTGCGATAGTCGGTCGGGGGCTCACAGATACGCAGTATTTT. Translating it yields CSAAIVGRGLTDTQYF.